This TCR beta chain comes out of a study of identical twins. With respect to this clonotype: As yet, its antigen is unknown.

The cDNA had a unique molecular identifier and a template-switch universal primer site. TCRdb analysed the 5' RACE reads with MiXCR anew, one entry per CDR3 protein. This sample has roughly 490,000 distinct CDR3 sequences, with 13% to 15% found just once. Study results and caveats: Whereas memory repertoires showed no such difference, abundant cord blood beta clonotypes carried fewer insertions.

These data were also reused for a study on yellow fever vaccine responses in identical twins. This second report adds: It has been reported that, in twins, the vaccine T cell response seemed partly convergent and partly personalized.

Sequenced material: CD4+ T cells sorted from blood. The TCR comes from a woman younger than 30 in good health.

The CDR3 DNA reads as TGCGCCAGCAGCCAAGGACTAGCGGGAGTTACAGAGACCCAGTACTTC. Its protein is CASSQGLAGVTETQYF. V and J are TRBV4-3 and TRBJ2-5; 12 bases match TRBD2. Germline loops: CDR1 LGHNA, CDR2 YSLEER. J lost 4 bases, V lost 1 base, and 4 bases had no gene match. The CDR3 covers 16 residues.